This T cell receptor (beta chain) came from a study of cytomegalovirus exposure and HLA in healthy donors. Details on this clone: Its antigen remains unidentified.

Germline-derived CDR1 and CDR2 are MNHEY and SVGAGI. The CDR3 runs to 16 residues. Unmatched junction bases numbered 3, after V lost 0 bases and J lost 0 bases. Study-wide results and limits: In vitro work confirmed that three CMV-associated chains recognize CMV antigens.

Produced via immunoSEQ multiplex PCR; TCRdb's table is partial and in-frame only. The table has fewer than 150,000 clones, around nine tenths seen once. Sequencing was done on a sample of PBMCs. The source is a man between 25 and 39 years old in good health and CMV-seronegative. The chain combines TRBV6-5 with TRBJ2-7; 9 bases align to TRBD1. CDR3: CASSYSGTGSSYEQYF. In nucleotides, the CDR3 is TGTGCCAGCAGTTACTCCGGGACAGGGAGCTCCTACGAGCAGTACTTC.